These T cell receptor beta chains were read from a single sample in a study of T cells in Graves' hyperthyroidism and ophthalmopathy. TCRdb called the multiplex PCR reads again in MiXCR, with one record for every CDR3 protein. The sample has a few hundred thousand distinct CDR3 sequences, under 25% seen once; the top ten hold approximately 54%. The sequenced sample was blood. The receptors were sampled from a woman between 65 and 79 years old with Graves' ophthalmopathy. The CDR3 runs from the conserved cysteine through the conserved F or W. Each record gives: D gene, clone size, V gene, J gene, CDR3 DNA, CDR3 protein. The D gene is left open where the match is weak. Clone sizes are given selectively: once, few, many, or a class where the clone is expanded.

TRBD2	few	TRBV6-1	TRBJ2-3	TGTGCCAGCAGTTCCGATTTGGGCGGGAGGGCCAGAGATACGCAGTATTTT	CASSSDLGGRARDTQYF
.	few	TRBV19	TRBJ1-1	TGTGCCAGTACCTCGGCCCGCCCAGTCACTGAAGCTTTCTTT	CASTSARPVTEAFF
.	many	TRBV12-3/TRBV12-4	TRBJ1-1	TGTGCCAGCAGTTTAAGCGGAGGGGGGAACACTGAAGCTTTCTTT	CASSLSGGGNTEAFF
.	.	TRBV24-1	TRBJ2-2	TGTGCCACCACCCTCACATCGGCTTGGGGCGGGGAGCTGTTTTTT	CATTLTSAWGGELFF
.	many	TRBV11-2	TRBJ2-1	TGTGCCAGCAGCTTAGCCAGGGAGCAGTTCTTC	CASSLAREQFF
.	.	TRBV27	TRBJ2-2	TGTGCCAGCACTTTCTACACCGGGGAGCTGTTTTTT	CASTFYTGELFF
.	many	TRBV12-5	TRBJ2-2	TGTGCTAGTGGTTTGGCTAGGTCCGGGGAGCTGTTTTTT	CASGLARSGELFF
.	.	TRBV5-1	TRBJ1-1	TGCGCCAGCAGCGCCGAAACTGAAGCTTTCTTT	CASSAETEAFF
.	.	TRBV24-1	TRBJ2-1	TGTGCCACCAGTGACACTTACAATGAGCAGTTCTTC	CATSDTYNEQFF
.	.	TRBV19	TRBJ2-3	TGTGCCAGTAGTATTATAGCAGCAAGAGATACGCAGTATTTT	CASSIIAARDTQYF
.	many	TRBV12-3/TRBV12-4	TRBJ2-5	TGTGCCAGCAGTTTCGGAGTAAGAGAGACCCAGTACTTC	CASSFGVRETQYF
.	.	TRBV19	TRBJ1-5	TGTGCCAGTAGTTCCGAGGGACACACCAATCAGCCCCAGCATTTT	CASSSEGHTNQPQHF
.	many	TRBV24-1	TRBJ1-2	TGTGCCACCAGTGTCGGGGGCGGCGGTGGCTACACCTTC	CATSVGGGGGYTF
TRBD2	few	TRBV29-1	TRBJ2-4	TGCAGCGTTGCGGGGGGCTTAGCGGGGGTACAGTACTTC	CSVAGGLAGVQYF
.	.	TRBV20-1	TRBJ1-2	TGCAGTGCTAGGGGGGCCCGCCCAAACTATGGCTACACCTTC	CSARGARPNYGYTF
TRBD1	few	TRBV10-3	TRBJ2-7	TGTGCCATCTCCCAGGGGGCTTACGAGCAGTACTTC	CAISQGAYEQYF
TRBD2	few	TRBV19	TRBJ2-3	TGTGCCAGTAGGCCGGGACTAGCGGGAGATACGCAGTATTTT	CASRPGLAGDTQYF
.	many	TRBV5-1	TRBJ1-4	TGCGCCAGCAGCCCGGGAGGTACAGGAGATGAAAAACTGTTTTTT	CASSPGGTGDEKLFF
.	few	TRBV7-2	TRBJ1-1	TGTGCCAGCAGCTTAGATGCAGGGAGGGACACTGAAGCTTTCTTT	CASSLDAGRDTEAFF
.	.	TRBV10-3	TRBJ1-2	TGTGCCATTAGAGCCAATACAGGGTTGGGGGGCTACACCTTC	CAIRANTGLGGYTF
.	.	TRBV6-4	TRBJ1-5	TGTGCCAGCAAGACCCTTTATAGCAATCAGCCCCAGCATTTT	CASKTLYSNQPQHF
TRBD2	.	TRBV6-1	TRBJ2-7	TGTGCCACCGCTACCCCGGGAGGGAGGGCATCCTACGAGCAGTACTTC	CATATPGGRASYEQYF
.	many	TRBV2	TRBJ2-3	TGTGCCAGCAGTGACGCACTAGCCGGCACAGATACGCAGTATTTT	CASSDALAGTDTQYF
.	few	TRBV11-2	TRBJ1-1	TGTGCCAGCAGCTTGGGTCCGGGTAGGGACACTGAAGCTTTCTTT	CASSLGPGRDTEAFF
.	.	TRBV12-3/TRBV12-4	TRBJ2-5	TGTGCCAGCAGTATTAACCAAGAGACCCAGTACTTC	CASSINQETQYF
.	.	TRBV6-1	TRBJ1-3	TGTGCCAGCAGCCTCGGGGGCGTGGAAAACACCATATATTTT	CASSLGGVENTIYF
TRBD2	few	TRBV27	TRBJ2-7	TGTGCCAGCAGGCGAGCGGGAGGGCCCTCCTACGAGCAGTACTTC	CASRRAGGPSYEQYF
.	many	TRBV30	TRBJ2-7	TGTGCCTGGAGTGTAGGACAGCCGAGCTCCTACGAGCAGTACTTC	CAWSVGQPSSYEQYF
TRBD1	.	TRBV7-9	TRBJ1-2	TGTGCCAGCAGCTCCTACAGGGGTTACTATGGCTACACCTTC	CASSSYRGYYGYTF
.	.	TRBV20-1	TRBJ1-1	TGCAGTGCAACGGACCCGAACACTGAAGCTTTCTTT	CSATDPNTEAFF
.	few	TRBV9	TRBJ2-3	TGTGCCAGCAGCGTAGCTCCCGGGAAGGGGGATACGCAGTATTTT	CASSVAPGKGDTQYF
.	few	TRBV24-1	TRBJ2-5	TGTGCCACCAGTGATTTGGGTGAGACCCAGTACTTC	CATSDLGETQYF
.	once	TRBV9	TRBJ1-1	TGTGCCAGCAGCGCCGTGGGGGTTATTGGGAACACTGAAGCTTTCTTT	CASSAVGVIGNTEAFF
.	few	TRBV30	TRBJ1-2	TGTGCCTGGAGTGTAGGAAGACAGTATGGCTACACCTTC	CAWSVGRQYGYTF
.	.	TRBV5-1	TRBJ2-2	TGCGCCAGCCGACACCCCGGGACGGGGACCGGGGAGCTGTTTTTT	CASRHPGTGTGELFF
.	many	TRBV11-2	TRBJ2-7	TGTGCCAGCAGCTTGGGAGTGAACTACGAGCAGTACTTC	CASSLGVNYEQYF
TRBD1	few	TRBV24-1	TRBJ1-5	TGTGCCACCAGTGAAGCCTCGGGGGACAGGGAGGGGAAATCTCCCCAGCATTTT	CATSEASGDREGKSPQHF
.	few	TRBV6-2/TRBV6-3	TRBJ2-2	TGTGCCAGCAGCTACGTAAGGAACACCGGGGAGCTGTTTTTT	CASSYVRNTGELFF
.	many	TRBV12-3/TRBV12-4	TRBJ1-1	TGTGCCAGCAGTGTAAGGGGTCTGTTCACTGAAGCTTTCTTT	CASSVRGLFTEAFF
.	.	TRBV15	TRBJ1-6	TGTGCCACCAGCAGAGTGACAGTGGAAAATTCACCCCTCCACTTT	CATSRVTVENSPLHF
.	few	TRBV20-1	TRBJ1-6	TGCAGTGGAAAGTCCGGGTCCCTTACGAATTCACCCCTCCACTTT	CSGKSGSLTNSPLHF
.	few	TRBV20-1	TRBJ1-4	TGCAGTGCGGAGTCCATAGGTTTTGCTAATGAAAAACTGTTTTTT	CSAESIGFANEKLFF
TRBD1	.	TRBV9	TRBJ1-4	TGCGCCAGCAGCACGGGACAGTCCAATGAAAAACTGTTTTTT	CASSTGQSNEKLFF
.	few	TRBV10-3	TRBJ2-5	TGTGCCATCAGTGAGTCGCAGTCGGAGACCCAGTACTTC	CAISESQSETQYF
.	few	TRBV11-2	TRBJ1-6	TGTGCCAGCAGCTTAGACCCCGTTTCACCCCTCCACTTT	CASSLDPVSPLHF
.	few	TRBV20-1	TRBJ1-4	TGCAGTGCTAGAGATGTTTGGGGTTTAAAGGAAAAACTGTTTTTT	CSARDVWGLKEKLFF
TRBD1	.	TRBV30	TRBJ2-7	TGTGCCTGGAGTTCTGGACAGGCGTTTGATGAGCAGTACTTC	CAWSSGQAFDEQYF
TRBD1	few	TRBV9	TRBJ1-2	TGTGCCAGCAGCGTAGCAGGGGGTGATAACTATGGCTACACCTTC	CASSVAGGDNYGYTF
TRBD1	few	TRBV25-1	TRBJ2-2	TGTGCCAGCAGTAAAACCGGGACAGGGAACACCGGGGAGCTGTTTTTT	CASSKTGTGNTGELFF
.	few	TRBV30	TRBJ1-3	TGTGCCTGGGGACAGTTGGGAAACACCATATATTTT	CAWGQLGNTIYF
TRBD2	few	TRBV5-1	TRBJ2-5	TGCGCCAGCAGCTTTGCGGGAGTAGGAGAGACTCAGTACTTC	CASSFAGVGETQYF
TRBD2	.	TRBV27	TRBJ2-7	TGTGCCAGCAAGTTTAGCGGGACTAGAGGGACTTACGAGCAGTACTTC	CASKFSGTRGTYEQYF